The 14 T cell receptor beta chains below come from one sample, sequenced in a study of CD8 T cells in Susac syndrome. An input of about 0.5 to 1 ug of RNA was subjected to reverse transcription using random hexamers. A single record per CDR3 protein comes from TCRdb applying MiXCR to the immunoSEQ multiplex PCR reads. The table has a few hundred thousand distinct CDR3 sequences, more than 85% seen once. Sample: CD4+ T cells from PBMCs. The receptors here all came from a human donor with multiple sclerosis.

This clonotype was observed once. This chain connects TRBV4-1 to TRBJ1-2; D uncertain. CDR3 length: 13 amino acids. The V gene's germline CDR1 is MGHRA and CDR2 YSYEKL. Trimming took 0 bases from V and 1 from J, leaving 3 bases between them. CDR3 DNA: TGCGCCAGCAGCCAAGATTTTAACTATGGCTACACCTTC. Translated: CASSQDFNYGYTF.

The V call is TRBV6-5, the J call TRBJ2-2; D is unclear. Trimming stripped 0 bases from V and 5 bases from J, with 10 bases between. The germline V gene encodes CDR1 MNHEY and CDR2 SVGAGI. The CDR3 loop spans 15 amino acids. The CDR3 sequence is CASSYSGLRTGELFF. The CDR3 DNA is TGTGCCAGCAGTTACTCCGGGCTACGAACCGGGGAGCTGTTTTTT.

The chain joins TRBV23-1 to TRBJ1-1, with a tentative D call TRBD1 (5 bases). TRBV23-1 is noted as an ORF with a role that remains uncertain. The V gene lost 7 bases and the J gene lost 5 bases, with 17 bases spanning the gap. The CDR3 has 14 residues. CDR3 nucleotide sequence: TGCGCCAGCAAGGGTGGGGCCCCGAGGACTGAAGCTTTCTTT. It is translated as CASKGGAPRTEAFF.

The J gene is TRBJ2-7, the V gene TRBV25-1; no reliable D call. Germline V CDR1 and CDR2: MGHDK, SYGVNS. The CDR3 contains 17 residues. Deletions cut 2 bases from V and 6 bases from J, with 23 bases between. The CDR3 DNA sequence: TGTGCCAGCAGTGAAACGGCAGAACTCTTGCCGGTTGGCGAGCAGTACGTC. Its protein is CASSETAELLPVGEQYV.

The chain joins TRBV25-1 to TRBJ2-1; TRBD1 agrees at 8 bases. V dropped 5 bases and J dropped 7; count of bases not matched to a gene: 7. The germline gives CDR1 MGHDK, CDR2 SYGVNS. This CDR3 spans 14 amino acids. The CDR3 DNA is TGTGCCAGCAGTTTAGACAGGGGCCGAAATGAGCAGTTCTTC. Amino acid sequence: CASSLDRGRNEQFF.

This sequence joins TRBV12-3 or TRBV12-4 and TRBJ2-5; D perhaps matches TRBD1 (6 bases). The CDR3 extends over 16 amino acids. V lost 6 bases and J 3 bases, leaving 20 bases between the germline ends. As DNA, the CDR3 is TGTGCCAGCAGCACCACTCGTACAGGGCCCAAAGAGACCCAGTACTTC. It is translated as CASSTTRTGPKETQYF.

CDR3 sequence (DNA): TGTGCCAGTAGTATTGACGCCCGGCAGCCCCAGCATTTT. Translating gives CASSIDARQPQHF. The gene calls are TRBV19 and TRBJ1-5, with unresolved D. This CDR3 comprises 13 residues. Germline CDR1 LNHDA, CDR2 SQIVND (reference sequence). V lost 3 bases, J lost 7 bases, and 10 bases lay in between.

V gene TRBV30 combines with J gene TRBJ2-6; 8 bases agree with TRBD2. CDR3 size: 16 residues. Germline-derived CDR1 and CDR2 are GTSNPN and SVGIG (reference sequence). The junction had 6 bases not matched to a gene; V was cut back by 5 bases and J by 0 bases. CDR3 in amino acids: CAWDSGTHSGANVLTF. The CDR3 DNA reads TGTGCCTGGGATAGCGGGACCCACTCTGGGGCCAACGTCCTGACTTTC. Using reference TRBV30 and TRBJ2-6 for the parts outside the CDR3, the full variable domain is SQTIHQWPATLVQPVGSPLSLECTVEGTSNPNLYWYRQAAGRGLQLLFYSVGIGQISSEVPQNLSASRPQDRQFILSSKKLLLSDSGFYLCAWDSGTHSGANVLTFGAGSRLTVL.

CDR3 region: CSGVGPMNTEAFF. CDR3 coding DNA: TGCAGTGGGGTGGGGCCTATGAACACTGAAGCTTTCTTT. The chain is built from TRBV20-1 and TRBJ1-1, with a weak D call TRBD1 (5 bases). This CDR3 has 13 residues. V was trimmed by 7 bases and J by 0 bases, leaving 12 bases between them. Per the germline V gene, CDR1 is DFQATT and CDR2 is SNEGSKA (reference sequence).

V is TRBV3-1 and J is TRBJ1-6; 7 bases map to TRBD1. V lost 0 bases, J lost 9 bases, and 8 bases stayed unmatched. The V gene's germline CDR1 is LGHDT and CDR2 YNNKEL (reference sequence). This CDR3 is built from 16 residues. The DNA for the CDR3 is TGTGCCAGCAGCCAAGATCCCGGGGGACAGAGTTCACCCCTCCACTTT. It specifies CASSQDPGGQSSPLHF.

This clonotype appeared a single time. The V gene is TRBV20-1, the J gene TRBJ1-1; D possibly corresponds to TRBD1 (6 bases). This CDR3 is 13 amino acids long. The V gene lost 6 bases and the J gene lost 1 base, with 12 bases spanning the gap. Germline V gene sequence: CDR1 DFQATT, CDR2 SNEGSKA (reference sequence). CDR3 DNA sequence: TGCAGTGCCAACAGGGCAGCGAACACTGAAGCTTTCTTT. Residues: CSANRAANTEAFF.

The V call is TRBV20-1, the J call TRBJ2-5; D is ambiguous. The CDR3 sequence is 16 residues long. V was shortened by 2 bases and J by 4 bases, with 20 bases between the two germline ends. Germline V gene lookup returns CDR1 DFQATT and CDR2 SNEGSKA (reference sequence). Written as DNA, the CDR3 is TGCAGTGCTAGAAGGGCAGATTCTGGGTGGGGAGAGACCCAGTACTTC. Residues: CSARRADSGWGETQYF.

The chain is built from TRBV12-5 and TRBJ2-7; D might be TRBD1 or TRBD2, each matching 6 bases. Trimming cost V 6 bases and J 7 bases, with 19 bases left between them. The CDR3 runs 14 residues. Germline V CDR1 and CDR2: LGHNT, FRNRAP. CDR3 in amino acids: CASGPGVGAGEQYV. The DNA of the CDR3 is TGTGCTAGTGGACCGGGTGTGGGGGCGGGGGAGCAGTACGTC.

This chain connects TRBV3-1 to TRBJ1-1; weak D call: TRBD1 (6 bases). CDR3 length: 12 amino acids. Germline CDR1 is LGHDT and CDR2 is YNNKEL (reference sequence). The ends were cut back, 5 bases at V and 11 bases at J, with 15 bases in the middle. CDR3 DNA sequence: TGTGCCAGCAGCTATACAGGGAGGTCGGCTTTCTTT. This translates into CASSYTGRSAFF.